Listed below are T cell receptor beta chains from one sample, sequenced in a study of regulatory T cells in long-lasting Graves disease. TCRdb redid the calling of the multiplex PCR reads with MiXCR, one entry per CDR3 protein. The table includes about 290,000 distinct CDR3 sequences, 20% to 25% detected once. The sample was peripheral blood mononuclear cells (PBMCs), taken when the disease was refractory, from a patient treated with antithyroid drugs. The receptors were sampled from a female donor with Graves disease. Each CDR3 is given without its conserved first and last residue.

v_gene	j_gene	CDR3aa
TRBV5-1	TRBJ2-3	ASSSNSEGTDTQY
TRBV30	TRBJ1-1	AWRGNRDTEAF
TRBV20-1	TRBJ2-7	SAPRGEINYEQY
TRBV20-1	TRBJ1-2	SAMPRDRDYGYT
TRBV28	TRBJ1-1	ASRQLGRTSEAF
TRBV5-1	TRBJ1-2	ASSLTDREFYGYT
TRBV20-1	TRBJ2-2	SADPGTGRTGELF
TRBV2	TRBJ2-5	ASSEAGGGTQY
TRBV28	TRBJ1-2	ASSSPGPKPNYGYT
TRBV6-2/TRBV6-3	TRBJ2-7	ASGVGVSYEQY
TRBV28	TRBJ1-1	ASSFTRPGTSRPNTEAF
TRBV12-3/TRBV12-4	TRBJ1-2	ASKETGGYGYT
TRBV28	TRBJ1-6	ASSWTGGNSPLH
TRBV30	TRBJ1-1	AWSETTGNAF
TRBV28	TRBJ2-7	ASSPTGLGSYEQY
TRBV7-2	TRBJ2-4	ASSLDSGQGNIQY
TRBV6-1	TRBJ1-2	ASSEQGSYGYT